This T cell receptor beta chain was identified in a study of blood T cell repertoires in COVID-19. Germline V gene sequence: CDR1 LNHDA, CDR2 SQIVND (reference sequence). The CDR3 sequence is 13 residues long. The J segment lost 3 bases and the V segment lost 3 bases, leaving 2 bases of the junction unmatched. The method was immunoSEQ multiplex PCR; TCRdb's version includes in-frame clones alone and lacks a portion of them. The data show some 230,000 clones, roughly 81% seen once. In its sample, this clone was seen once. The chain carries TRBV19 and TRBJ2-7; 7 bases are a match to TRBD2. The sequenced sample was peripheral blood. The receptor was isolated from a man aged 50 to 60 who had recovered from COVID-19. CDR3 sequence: CASSIGRDYEQYF. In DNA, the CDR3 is TGTGCCAGTAGTATTGGGAGGGACTACGAGCAGTACTTC.